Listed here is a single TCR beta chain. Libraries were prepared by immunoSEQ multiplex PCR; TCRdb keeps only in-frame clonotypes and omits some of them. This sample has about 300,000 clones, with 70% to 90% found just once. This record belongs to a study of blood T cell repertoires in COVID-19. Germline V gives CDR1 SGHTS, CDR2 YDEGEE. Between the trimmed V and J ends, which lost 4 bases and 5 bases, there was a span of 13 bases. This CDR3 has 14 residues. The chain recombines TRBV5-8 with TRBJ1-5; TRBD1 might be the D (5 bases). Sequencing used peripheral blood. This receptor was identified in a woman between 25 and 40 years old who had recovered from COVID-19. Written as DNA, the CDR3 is TGTGCCAGCAGCGAGAGACAGACTGATCAGCCCCAGCATTTT. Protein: CASSERQTDQPQHF.